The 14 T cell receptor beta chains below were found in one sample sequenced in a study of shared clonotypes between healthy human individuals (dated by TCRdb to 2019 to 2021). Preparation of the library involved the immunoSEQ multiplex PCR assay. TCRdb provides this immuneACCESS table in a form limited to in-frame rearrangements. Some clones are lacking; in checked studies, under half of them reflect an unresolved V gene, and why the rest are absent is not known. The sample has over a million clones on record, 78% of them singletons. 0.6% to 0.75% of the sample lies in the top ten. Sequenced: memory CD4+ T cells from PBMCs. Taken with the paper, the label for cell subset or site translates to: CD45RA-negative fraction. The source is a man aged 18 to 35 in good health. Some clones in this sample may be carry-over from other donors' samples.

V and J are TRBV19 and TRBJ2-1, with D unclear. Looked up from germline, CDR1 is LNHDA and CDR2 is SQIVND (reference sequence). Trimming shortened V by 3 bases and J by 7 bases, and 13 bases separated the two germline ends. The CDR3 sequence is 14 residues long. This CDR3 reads CASSMPMGLNEQFF. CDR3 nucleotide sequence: TGTGCCAGTAGTATGCCCATGGGTTTGAATGAGCAGTTCTTC.

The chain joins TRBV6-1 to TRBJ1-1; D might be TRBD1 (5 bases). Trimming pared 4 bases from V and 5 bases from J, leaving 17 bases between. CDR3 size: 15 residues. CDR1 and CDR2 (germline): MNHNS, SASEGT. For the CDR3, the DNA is TGTGCCAGCAGTGGGGCTAAATTGGGGGGTACTGAAGCTTTCTTT. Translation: CASSGAKLGGTEAFF.

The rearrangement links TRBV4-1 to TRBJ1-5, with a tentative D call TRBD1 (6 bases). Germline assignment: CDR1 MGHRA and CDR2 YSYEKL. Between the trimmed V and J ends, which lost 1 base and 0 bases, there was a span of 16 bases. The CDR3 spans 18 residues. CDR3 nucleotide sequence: TGCGCCAGCAGCCAAGGCCAGGGGTCGGGAGGTAGCAATCAGCCCCAGCATTTT. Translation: CASSQGQGSGGSNQPQHF.

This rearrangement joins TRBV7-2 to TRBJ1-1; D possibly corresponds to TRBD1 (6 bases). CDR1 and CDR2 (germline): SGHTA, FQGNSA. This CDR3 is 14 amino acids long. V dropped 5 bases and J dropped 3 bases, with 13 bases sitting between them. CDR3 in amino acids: CASSIQGGDTEAFF. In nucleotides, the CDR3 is TGTGCCAGCAGCATACAGGGAGGGGACACTGAAGCTTTCTTT.

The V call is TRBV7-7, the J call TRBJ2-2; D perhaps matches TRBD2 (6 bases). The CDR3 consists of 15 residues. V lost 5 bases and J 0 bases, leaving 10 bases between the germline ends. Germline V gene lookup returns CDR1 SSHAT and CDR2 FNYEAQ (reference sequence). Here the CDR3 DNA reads TGTGCCAGCAGCCGGGGGTACTCGAACACCGGGGAGCTGTTTTTT. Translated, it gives CASSRGYSNTGELFF.

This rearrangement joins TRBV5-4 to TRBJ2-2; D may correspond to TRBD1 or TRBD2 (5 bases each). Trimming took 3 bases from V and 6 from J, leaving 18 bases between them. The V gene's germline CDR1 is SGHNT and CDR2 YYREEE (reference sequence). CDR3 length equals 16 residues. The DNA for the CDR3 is TGTGCCAGCAGCTCCTTTAGGGGAGTCGTAGCCGGGGAGCTGTTTTTT. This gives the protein CASSSFRGVVAGELFF.

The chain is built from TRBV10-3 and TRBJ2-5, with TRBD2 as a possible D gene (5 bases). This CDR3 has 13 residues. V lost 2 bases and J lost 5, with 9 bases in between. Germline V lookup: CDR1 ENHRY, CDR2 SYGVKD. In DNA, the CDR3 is TGTGCCATCAGTGAGGCTAGGGAGGAGACCCAGTACTTC. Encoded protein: CAISEAREETQYF.

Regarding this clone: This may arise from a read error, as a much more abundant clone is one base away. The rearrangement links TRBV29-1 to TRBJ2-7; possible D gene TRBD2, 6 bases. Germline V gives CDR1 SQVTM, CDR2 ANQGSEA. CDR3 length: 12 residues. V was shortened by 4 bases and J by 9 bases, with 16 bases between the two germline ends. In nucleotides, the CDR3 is TGCAGCGTTGGACTACCCCTGGGGGGGCAGTACTTC. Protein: CSVGLPLGGQYF.

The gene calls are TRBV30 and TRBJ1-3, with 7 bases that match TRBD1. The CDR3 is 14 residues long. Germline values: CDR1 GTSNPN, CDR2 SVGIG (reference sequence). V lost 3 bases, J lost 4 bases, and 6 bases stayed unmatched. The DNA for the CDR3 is TGTGCCTGGAGGGTAACAGGGGCCGGAAACACCATATATTTT. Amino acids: CAWRVTGAGNTIYF.

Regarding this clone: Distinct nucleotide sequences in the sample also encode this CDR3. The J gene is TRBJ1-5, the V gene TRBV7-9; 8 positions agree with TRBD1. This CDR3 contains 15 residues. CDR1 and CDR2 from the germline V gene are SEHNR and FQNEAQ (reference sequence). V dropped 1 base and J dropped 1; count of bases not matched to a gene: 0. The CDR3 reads CASSLGTGSNQPQHF. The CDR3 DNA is TGTGCCAGCAGCTTAGGGACAGGGAGCAATCAGCCCCAGCATTTT.

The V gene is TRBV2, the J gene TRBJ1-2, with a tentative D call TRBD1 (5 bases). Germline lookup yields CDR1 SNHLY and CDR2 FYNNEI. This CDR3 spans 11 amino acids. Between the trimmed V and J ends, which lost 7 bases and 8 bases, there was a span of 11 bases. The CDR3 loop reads CASIGARGYTF. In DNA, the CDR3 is TGTGCCAGCATTGGGGCGCGGGGCTACACCTTC. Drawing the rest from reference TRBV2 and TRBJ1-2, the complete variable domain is EPEVTQTPSHQVTQMGQEVILRCVPISNHLYFYWYRQILGQKVEFLVSFYNNEISEKSEIFDDQFSVERPDGSNFTLKIRSTKLEDSAMYFCASIGARGYTFGSGTRLTVV.

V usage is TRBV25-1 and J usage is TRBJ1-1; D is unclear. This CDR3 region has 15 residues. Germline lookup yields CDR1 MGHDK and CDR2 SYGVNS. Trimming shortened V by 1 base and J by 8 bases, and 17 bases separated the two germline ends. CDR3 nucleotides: TGTGCCAGCAGTGAATGGAATCTGGGTTCCACCGAAGCTTTCTTT. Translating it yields CASSEWNLGSTEAFF.

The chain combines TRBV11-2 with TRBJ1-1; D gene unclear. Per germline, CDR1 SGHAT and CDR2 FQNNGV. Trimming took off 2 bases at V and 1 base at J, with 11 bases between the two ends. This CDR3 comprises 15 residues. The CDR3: CASSLFSRPNTEAFF. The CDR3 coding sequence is TGTGCCAGCAGCTTATTCAGCAGGCCGAACACTGAAGCTTTCTTT.

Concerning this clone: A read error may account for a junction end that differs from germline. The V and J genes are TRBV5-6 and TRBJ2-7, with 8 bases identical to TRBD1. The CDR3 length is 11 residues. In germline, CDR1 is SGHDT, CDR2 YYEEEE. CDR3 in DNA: TGTGCCAGCAGCTTATCGGGACAGGCTGCGTTC. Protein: CASSLSGQAAF.